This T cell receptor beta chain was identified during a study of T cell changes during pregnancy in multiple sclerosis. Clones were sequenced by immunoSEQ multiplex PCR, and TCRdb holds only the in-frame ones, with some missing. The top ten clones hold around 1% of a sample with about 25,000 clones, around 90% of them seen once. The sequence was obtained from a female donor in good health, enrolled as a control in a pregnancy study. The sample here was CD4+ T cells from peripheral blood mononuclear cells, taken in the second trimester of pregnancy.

CDR3 region: CASSLLGQLYGYTF. The CDR3 nucleotides read TGTGCCAGCAGCTTGTTGGGACAGCTTTATGGCTACACCTTC. The chain uses TRBV5-4 and TRBJ1-2; 7 bases line up with TRBD1. The CDR3 spans 14 residues. V gave up 1 base and J gave up 5 bases; unmatched junction bases: 5. CDR1 and CDR2 (germline): SGHNT, YYREEE (reference sequence).